One sample yielded the 15 T cell receptor beta chains listed below, sequenced in a study of CD8+ T cells in alopecia areata. Treatment in this sample: oral pan-JAK inhibitor, 5-10 mg twice daily. Sequencing used cDNA as its template, made by extracting RNA and reverse transcribing it. Assay: immunoSEQ multiplex PCR; the TCRdb copy retains only in-frame clones and omits some. The repertoire has approximately 210,000 clones, around 66% of them found once; the top ten carry 0.95% to 1.5%. Material: CD4+ T cells sorted from blood, obtained around week 46, from a patient treated with tofacitinib. The receptors derive from a human donor with alopecia areata.

The V gene is TRBV6-6, the J gene TRBJ1-1; D might be TRBD1 (6 bases). V was trimmed by 8 bases and J by 7 bases, leaving 11 bases between them. This CDR3 region has 11 residues. The germline gives CDR1 MNHNY, CDR2 SVGAGI (reference sequence). For the CDR3, the DNA is TGTGCCAGCGCCAGGGGCGGTGAAGCTTTCTTT. It translates to CASARGGEAFF.

V usage is TRBV7-6 and J usage is TRBJ2-1, with D possibly called TRBD1 or TRBD2 (5 bases each). V lost 5 bases to trimming and J lost 2 bases, with 16 bases between them. CDR3 length: 16 amino acids. Germline V gives CDR1 SGHVS, CDR2 FNYEAQ. The CDR3 region has the DNA TGTGCCAGCAGCCGGGACCCCACAATTACCTACAATGAGCAGTTCTTC. It codes for CASSRDPTITYNEQFF.

The genes are TRBV6-5 and TRBJ2-7; a weak D match, TRBD1 (5 bases). CDR3 length: 14 amino acids. Trimming removed 5 bases at V and 1 base at J, with 12 bases between. CDR1 and CDR2 from the germline V gene are MNHEY and SVGAGI. The CDR3 reads CASSPADSSYEQYF. CDR3 bases: TGTGCCAGCAGTCCCGCCGACAGTTCCTACGAGCAGTACTTC.

The chain is built from TRBV29-1 and TRBJ2-1; D is unresolved. The CDR3 totals 13 residues. V dropped 6 bases and J dropped 4 bases, with 13 bases sitting between them. Germline CDR1 SQVTM, CDR2 ANQGSEA. CDR3 DNA: TGCAGCGTAGAACCAGCTGGGTACAATGAGCAGTTCTTC. Amino acids: CSVEPAGYNEQFF.

This rearrangement joins TRBV19 to TRBJ2-6; 7 bases match TRBD1. This CDR3 region has 15 residues. The J segment lost 1 base and the V segment lost 6 bases, leaving 3 bases of the junction unmatched. CDR1 LNHDA and CDR2 SQIVND come from the germline V gene (reference sequence). The CDR3 DNA reads as TGTGCCAGTAGAAAACAGGGGTCTGGGGCCAACGTCCTGACTTTC. Amino acid sequence: CASRKQGSGANVLTF.

The chain uses TRBV25-1 and TRBJ1-5, with TRBD1 matching 7 bases. The CDR3 runs to 15 residues. Looked up from germline, CDR1 is MGHDK and CDR2 is SYGVNS. The ends lost 11 bases at V and 3 bases at J; junction bases unmatched: 13. CDR3 sequence (DNA): TGTGCCCTCCCGTGGGGACAGCCTCTCAATCAGCCCCAGCATTTT. It translates to CALPWGQPLNQPQHF.

The chain carries TRBV5-6 and TRBJ1-6; D is perhaps TRBD1 (5 bases). Trimming pared 1 base from V and 7 bases from J, leaving 12 bases between. The CDR3 length is 15 residues. Germline assignment: CDR1 SGHDT and CDR2 YYEEEE. For the CDR3, the DNA is TGTGCCAGCAGCTTGCCGGGACGGCAGAATTCACCCCTCCACTTT. This sequence encodes CASSLPGRQNSPLHF.

This chain uses TRBV6-1 with TRBJ2-4, with 8 bases that match TRBD1. The CDR3 is made up of 19 amino acids. The ends lost 2 bases at V and 0 bases at J; junction bases unmatched: 12. Germline lookup yields CDR1 MNHNS and CDR2 SASEGT. For the CDR3, the DNA is TGTGCCAGCAGTGAAAAGTTCGGAGACAGGGGCCAAGCCAAAAACATTCAGTACTTC. Its protein product is CASSEKFGDRGQAKNIQYF.

This clone has a handful of counts. The chain joins TRBV29-1 to TRBJ1-1; D not certain. Looked up from germline, CDR1 is SQVTM and CDR2 is ANQGSEA. The V end lost 2 bases, the J end lost 5 bases, and 9 bases lay between the germline ends. The CDR3 length is 12 residues. CDR3 sequence (DNA): TGCAGCGTTGAAACTATGGTTACTGAAGCTTTCTTT. It specifies CSVETMVTEAFF.

The chain employs TRBV4-3 and TRBJ2-1, with TRBD2 matching over 7 bases. The V segment lost 3 bases and the J segment 5 bases; nucleotides outside the gene matches: 7. This CDR3 has 15 residues. The germline CDR1 and CDR2 sequences are LGHNA and YSLEER. CDR3 region: CASSHRDGRHNEQFF. CDR3 coding DNA: TGCGCCAGCAGCCACCGGGACGGGAGGCACAATGAGCAGTTCTTC.

The rearrangement joins TRBV25-1 to TRBJ1-5, with D hard to call. Trimming removed 6 bases from V and 7 bases from J, with 10 bases in between. This CDR3 has 12 residues. Germline V gene lookup returns CDR1 MGHDK and CDR2 SYGVNS. This CDR3 is CASRGLDQPQHF. CDR3 DNA: TGTGCCAGCAGGGGTTTGGACCAGCCCCAGCATTTT.

The J gene is TRBJ1-2, the V gene TRBV29-1; TRBD1 is a possible D gene (5 bases). This CDR3 is 13 amino acids long. The V end lost 6 bases, the J end lost 4 bases, and 15 bases lay between the germline ends. CDR1 SQVTM and CDR2 ANQGSEA come from the germline V gene. CDR3 in amino acids: CSVAPRQIYGYTF. Here the CDR3 DNA reads TGCAGCGTCGCCCCCCGACAGATCTATGGCTACACCTTC.

This clone showed up just a few times. This chain joins TRBV7-6 and TRBJ2-5; TRBD2 is a possible D gene (6 bases). Germline V gene data show CDR1 as SGHVS and CDR2 as FNYEAQ. Trimming pared 1 base from V and 2 bases from J, leaving 8 bases between. This CDR3 has 14 residues. The CDR3 sequence: CASSLDGGQETQYF. The CDR3 DNA sequence: TGTGCCAGCAGCTTAGACGGGGGACAAGAGACCCAGTACTTC. Drawing the rest from reference TRBV7-6 and TRBJ2-5, the complete variable domain is GAGVSQSPRYKVTKRGQDVALRCDPISGHVSLYWYRQALGQGPEFLTYFNYEAQQDKSGLPNDRFSAERPEGSISTLTIQRTEQRDSAMYRCASSLDGGQETQYFGPGTRLLVL.

V and J are TRBV7-2 and TRBJ2-7; possible D gene TRBD1, 5 bases. CDR1 is SGHTA, CDR2 FQGNSA, per germline. This CDR3 has 12 amino acids. The V end lost 5 bases, the J end lost 3 bases, and 8 bases lay between the germline ends. CDR3: CASSPDNYEQYF. The CDR3 nucleotides are TGTGCCAGCAGCCCGGACAACTACGAGCAGTACTTC.

This clone was picked up a small number of times. The chain employs TRBV19 and TRBJ2-5, with 7 positions matching TRBD1. This CDR3 has 13 residues. V lost 8 bases to trimming and J lost 2 bases; unmatched junction nucleotides: 5. The V gene's germline CDR1 is LNHDA and CDR2 SQIVND (reference sequence). The CDR3 DNA is TGTGCCAGTGGAAGGGGACAGCAAGAGACCCAGTACTTC. Translating gives CASGRGQQETQYF.